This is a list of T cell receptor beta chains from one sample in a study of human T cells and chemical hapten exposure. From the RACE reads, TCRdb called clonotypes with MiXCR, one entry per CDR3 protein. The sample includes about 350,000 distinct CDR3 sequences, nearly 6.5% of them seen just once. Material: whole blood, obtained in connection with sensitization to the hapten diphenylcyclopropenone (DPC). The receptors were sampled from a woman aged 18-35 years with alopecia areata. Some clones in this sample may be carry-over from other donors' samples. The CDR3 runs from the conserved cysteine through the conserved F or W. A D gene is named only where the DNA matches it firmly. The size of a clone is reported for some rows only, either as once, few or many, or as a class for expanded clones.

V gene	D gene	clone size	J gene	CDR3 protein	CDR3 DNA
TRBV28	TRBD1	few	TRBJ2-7	CASSPGQAITYEQYF	TGTGCCAGCAGTCCGGGACAGGCGATAACCTACGAGCAGTACTTC
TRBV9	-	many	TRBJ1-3	CASSLLGQGGLPGNTIYF	TGTGCCAGCAGCTTATTGGGGCAGGGTGGGTTACCTGGAAACACCATATATTTT
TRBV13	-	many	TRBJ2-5	CASSLEAAEETQYF	TGTGCCAGCAGCTTAGAGGCGGCTGAAGAGACCCAGTACTTC
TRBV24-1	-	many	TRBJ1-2	CATSDGDFNYGYTF	TGTGCCACCAGTGACGGCGATTTTAACTATGGCTACACCTTC
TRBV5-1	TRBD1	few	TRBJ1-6	CASRKTGTGGAGSPLHF	TGCGCCAGCCGAAAGACCGGGACAGGGGGCGCCGGGTCACCCCTCCACTTT
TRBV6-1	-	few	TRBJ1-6	CASIPISGQDGSLHF	TGTGCCAGCATCCCCATCTCGGGGCAGGACGGATCCCTCCACTTT
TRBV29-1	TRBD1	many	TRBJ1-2	CSAPGQDNGYTF	TGCAGCGCTCCTGGACAGGATAATGGCTACACCTTC
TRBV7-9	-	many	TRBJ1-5	CASSFSRGLNQPQHF	TGTGCCAGCAGCTTTTCAAGAGGCCTGAATCAGCCCCAGCATTTT
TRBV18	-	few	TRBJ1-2	CASSPRGTGPNYGYTF	TGTGCCAGCTCACCCCGCGGAACAGGGCCCAACTATGGCTACACCTTC
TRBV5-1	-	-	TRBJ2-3	CASSPGDTDVTDTQYF	TGCGCCAGCAGCCCAGGGGACACCGATGTCACAGATACGCAGTATTTT
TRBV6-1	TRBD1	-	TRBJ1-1	CASSLSSYRGPVEDTEAFF	TGTGCCAGCAGTCTTTCCAGCTACAGGGGGCCGGTTGAAGACACTGAAGCTTTCTTT
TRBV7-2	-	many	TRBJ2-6	CASSLQGFSSGANVLTF	TGTGCCAGCAGCTTACAGGGATTCAGCTCTGGGGCCAACGTCCTGACTTTC
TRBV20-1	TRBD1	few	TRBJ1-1	CSPGQGASDTEAFF	TGCAGTCCAGGACAGGGGGCGTCGGACACTGAAGCTTTCTTT
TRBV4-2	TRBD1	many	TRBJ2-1	CASSQRGQGGYNEQFF	TGTGCCAGCAGCCAGAGGGGACAGGGGGGCTACAATGAGCAGTTCTTC
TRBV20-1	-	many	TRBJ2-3	CSAEETSTDTQYF	TGCAGTGCGGAAGAAACTAGCACAGATACGCAGTATTTT
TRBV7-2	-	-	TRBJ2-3	CASSRTMRSTDTQYF	TGTGCCAGCAGCCGTACCATGCGTAGCACAGATACGCAGTATTTT
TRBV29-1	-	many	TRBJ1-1	CSVEVSGRTTEAFF	TGCAGCGTTGAAGTATCGGGACGGACCACTGAAGCTTTCTTT
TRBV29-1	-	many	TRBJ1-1	CSVERFRETEAFF	TGCAGCGTTGAGCGGTTTCGTGAGACTGAAGCTTTCTTT
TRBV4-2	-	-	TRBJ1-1	CASSQDNGGGTEAFF	TGTGCCAGCAGCCAAGATAACGGGGGTGGCACTGAAGCTTTCTTT
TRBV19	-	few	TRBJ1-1	CASIYRASGITEAFF	TGTGCCAGTATTTACCGGGCCTCAGGGATCACTGAAGCTTTCTTT
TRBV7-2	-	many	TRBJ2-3	CASSLLTGVTDTQYF	TGTGCCAGCAGCTTACTGACGGGAGTCACAGATACGCAGTATTTT
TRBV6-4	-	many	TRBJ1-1	CASSDGQSNTEAFF	TGTGCCAGCAGTGACGGACAGTCGAACACTGAAGCTTTCTTT
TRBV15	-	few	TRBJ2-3	CATSRDPGAGDTQYF	TGTGCCACCAGCAGAGATCCCGGGGCGGGGGATACGCAGTATTTT
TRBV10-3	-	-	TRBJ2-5	CASAPRLGETQYF	TGTGCCAGCGCGCCACGCCTTGGGGAGACCCAGTACTTC
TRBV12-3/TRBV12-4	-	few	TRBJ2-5	CASSLGLGETQYF	TGTGCCAGCAGTTTGGGTCTTGGAGAGACCCAGTACTTC
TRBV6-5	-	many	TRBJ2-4	CASSYFDRTLAKNIQYF	TGTGCCAGCAGTTACTTCGACAGGACCTTAGCCAAAAACATTCAGTACTTC
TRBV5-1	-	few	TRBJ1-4	CASSIAGVNNEKLFF	TGCGCCAGCAGCATAGCAGGGGTTAATAATGAAAAACTGTTTTTT
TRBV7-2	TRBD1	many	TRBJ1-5	CASSSGTGGLQPQHF	TGTGCCAGCAGCTCCGGGACAGGGGGCTTACAGCCCCAGCATTTT
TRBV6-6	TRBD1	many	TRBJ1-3	CASSYNSGGTGQRNTIYF	TGTGCCAGCAGTTACAACTCGGGGGGGACGGGACAGAGAAACACCATATATTTT
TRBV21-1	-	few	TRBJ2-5	CASSKDLRERETQYF	TGTGCCAGCAGCAAAGATCTCAGGGAACGAGAGACCCAGTACTTC
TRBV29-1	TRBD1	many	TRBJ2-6	CSVEGQGKAGANVLTF	TGCAGCGTTGAAGGACAGGGAAAAGCTGGGGCCAACGTCCTGACTTTC